These T cell receptor beta chains were read from a single sample in a study of CD8 T cells in Susac syndrome. TCRdb ran MiXCR on the immunoSEQ multiplex PCR reads and lists one entry per CDR3 protein. Counted here are approximately 300,000 distinct CDR3 sequences, roughly 85% occurring once; the ten biggest clones make up 0.21%. The sample comprised CD8+ T cells from PBMCs. The receptors were sampled from a human donor with multiple sclerosis. Each CDR3 is given with its conserved first and last residue. A D gene is named only where the DNA matches it firmly. A row's size may be missing; if present it is once, few, many or a size class.

d_call	v_call	j_call	clone_size	cdr3_nt	cdr3_aa
.	TRBV29-1	TRBJ2-2	.	TGCAGCGCCGCGGGACCGGCGAACACCGGGGAGCTGTTTTTT	CSAAGPANTGELFF
.	TRBV7-9	TRBJ2-7	.	TGTGCCAGCAGCGCAGTCGAGCAGTACTTC	CASSAVEQYF
.	TRBV29-1	TRBJ2-3	once	TGCAGCGTTGAATTGGGTACAGGGCCCTCTCCAGATACGCAGTATTTT	CSVELGTGPSPDTQYF
TRBD2	TRBV3-1	TRBJ2-1	.	TGTGCCAGCAGCCAAAACGGCGGGAGGGATTACAATGAGCAGTTCTTC	CASSQNGGRDYNEQFF
.	TRBV6-2/TRBV6-3	TRBJ1-1	few	TGTGCCAGCAGTTACTACAGTGAGAACACTGAAGCTTTCTTT	CASSYYSENTEAFF
.	TRBV12-3/TRBV12-4	TRBJ1-2	.	TGTGCCAGCAGTCCCGGGGGGACCGTCTACACCTTC	CASSPGGTVYTF
TRBD1	TRBV6-2/TRBV6-3	TRBJ2-5	.	TGTGCCAGCAGTCCCTGGACAGGGGGAGAGACCCAGTACTTC	CASSPWTGGETQYF
TRBD2	TRBV14	TRBJ2-1	.	TGTGCCAGCAGCCAGAGGACTAGCGGGATCCATGAGCAGTTCTTC	CASSQRTSGIHEQFF
.	TRBV30	TRBJ1-1	once	TGTGCCTGGAGTCTAGGGGACACTGAAGCTTTCTTT	CAWSLGDTEAFF
TRBD2	TRBV27	TRBJ2-1	.	TGTGCCAGCAGTTCTTGGACTAGCGGGGACTACAATGAGCAGCTCTTC	CASSSWTSGDYNEQLF
TRBD2	TRBV27	TRBJ2-7	.	TGTGCCAGCAGTTTATTCGGAGGTAGCGGGAGCGGCTACGAGCAGTACTTC	CASSLFGGSGSGYEQYF
.	TRBV7-8	TRBJ1-2	.	TGTGCCAGCAGCCGCGGTGGGGGACACCCCTACTATGGCTACACCTTC	CASSRGGGHPYYGYTF
TRBD2	TRBV9	TRBJ2-1	.	TGTGCCAGCAGCCCCCCCCAGCGGGAGGATGAGCAGTTCTTC	CASSPPQREDEQFF
TRBD1	TRBV29-1	TRBJ1-1	.	TGCAGCGCCCCTGGACAGGGGATAGCCCCGAACACTGAAGCTTTCTTT	CSAPGQGIAPNTEAFF